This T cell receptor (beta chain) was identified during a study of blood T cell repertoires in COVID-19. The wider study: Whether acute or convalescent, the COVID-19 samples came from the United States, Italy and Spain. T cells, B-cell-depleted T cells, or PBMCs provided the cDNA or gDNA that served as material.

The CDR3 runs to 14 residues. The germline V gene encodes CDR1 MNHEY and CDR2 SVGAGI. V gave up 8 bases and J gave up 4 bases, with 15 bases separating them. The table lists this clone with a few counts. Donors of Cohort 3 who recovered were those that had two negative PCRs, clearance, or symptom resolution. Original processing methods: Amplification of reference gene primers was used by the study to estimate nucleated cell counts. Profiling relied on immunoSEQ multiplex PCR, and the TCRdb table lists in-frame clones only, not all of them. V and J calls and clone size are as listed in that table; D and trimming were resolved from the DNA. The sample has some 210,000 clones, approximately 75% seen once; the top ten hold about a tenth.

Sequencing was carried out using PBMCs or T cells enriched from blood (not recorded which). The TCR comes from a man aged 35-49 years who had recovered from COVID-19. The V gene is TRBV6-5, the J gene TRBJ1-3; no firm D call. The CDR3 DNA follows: TGTGCCAGCTCTCTAGGAGGGCGAGGAAACACCATATATTTT. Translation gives CASSLGGRGNTIYF.